One and the same sample provided the 26 T cell receptor beta chains below, sequenced in a study of blood T cell repertoires in COVID-19. Measured with immunoSEQ multiplex PCR; TCRdb has only the in-frame clones, and not every one. The sample yields about 160,000 clones, roughly 88% seen once. Sequencing was carried out using peripheral blood. Receptors originate from an older man with COVID-19, enrolled during active disease.

This chain connects TRBV12-5 to TRBJ1-2, with 7 bases matching TRBD1. The germline V gene has CDR1 LGHNT and CDR2 FRNRAP. This CDR3 contains 12 residues. J gave up 7 bases and V 6 bases, and 5 bases lay outside the gene matches. The CDR3 bases are TGTGCTAGTGGCCCTTGGACAGGTGGCTACACCTTC. This codes for CASGPWTGGYTF.

The chain combines TRBV6-6 with TRBJ1-5, with a tentative D call TRBD1 (6 bases). CDR1 is MNHNY, CDR2 SVGAGI, per germline (reference sequence). CDR3 length: 14 residues. The V and J ends lost 6 bases and 9 bases respectively, with 18 bases between them. CDR3: CASRPWGQVSPQHF. The CDR3 DNA is TGTGCCAGCAGACCATGGGGACAAGTATCGCCCCAGCATTTT.

This clone is a singleton in its sample. The chain combines TRBV29-1 with TRBJ1-1, with TRBD1 matching over 7 bases. The CDR3 is made up of 15 amino acids. The germline gives CDR1 SQVTM, CDR2 ANQGSEA. V lost 5 bases and J lost 0; bases outside the gene matches: 9. CDR3 amino acids: CSVHKQGIMNTEAFF. Here the CDR3 DNA reads TGCAGCGTTCACAAACAGGGGATCATGAACACTGAAGCTTTCTTT. The variable domain in full, completed from reference TRBV29-1 and TRBJ1-1, reads SAVISQKPSRDICQRGTSLTIQCQVDSQVTMMFWYRQQPGQSLTLIATANQGSEATYESGFVIDKFPISRPNLTFSTLTVSNMSPEDSSIYLCSVHKQGIMNTEAFFGQGTRLTVV.

The gene calls are TRBV6-6 and TRBJ1-1; weak D call: TRBD1 (5 bases). Looked up from germline, CDR1 is MNHNY and CDR2 is SVGAGI (reference sequence). This CDR3 region has 15 residues. V gave up 0 bases and J gave up 1 base, with 9 bases separating them. The CDR3 is CASSYSTAENTEAFF. DNA for the CDR3: TGTGCCAGCAGTTACTCGACAGCCGAGAACACTGAAGCTTTCTTT.

This clone appeared once. The V and J genes are TRBV6-5 and TRBJ1-2; 9 bases match TRBD1. The V segment lost 6 bases and the J segment 7 bases; nucleotides outside the gene matches: 9. CDR3 length equals 14 residues. Germline V gives CDR1 MNHEY, CDR2 SVGAGI. This chain's CDR3 is CASRPGQGIGGYTF. The CDR3 DNA is TGTGCCAGCAGACCGGGACAGGGAATCGGTGGCTACACCTTC.

This clone showed up many times. The chain has TRBV2 and TRBJ2-7; weak D call: TRBD2 (5 bases). This CDR3 has 14 amino acids. Trimming removed 3 bases from V and 2 bases from J, with 11 bases in between. Germline loops: CDR1 SNHLY, CDR2 FYNNEI. The CDR3 DNA follows: TGTGCCAGCAGTGAGTACCGGGGAGCCTACGAGCAGTACTTC. Translation gives CASSEYRGAYEQYF. The full variable domain, rest sourced from reference TRBV2 and TRBJ2-7, is EPEVTQTPSHQVTQMGQEVILRCVPISNHLYFYWYRQILGQKVEFLVSFYNNEISEKSEIFDDQFSVERPDGSNFTLKIRSTKLEDSAMYFCASSEYRGAYEQYFGPGTRLTVT.

The J gene is TRBJ2-3, the V gene TRBV5-1; 10 nucleotides match TRBD1. Germline V gene data show CDR1 as SGHRS and CDR2 as YFSETQ. This CDR3 contains 15 residues. J gave up 5 bases and V 2 bases, and 5 bases lay outside the gene matches. For the CDR3, the DNA is TGCGCCAGCAGCTTCCGGACAGGGGGGATAGATACGCAGTATTTT. This sequence encodes CASSFRTGGIDTQYF. The entire variable domain, with the rest obtained from reference TRBV5-1 and TRBJ2-3, is as follows: KAGVTQTPRYLIKTRGQQVTLSCSPISGHRSVSWYQQTPGQGLQFLFEYFSETQRNKGNFPGRFSGRQFSNSRSEMNVSTLELGDSALYLCASSFRTGGIDTQYFGPGTRLTVL.

This clone was seen just once. The gene calls are TRBV19 and TRBJ1-5, with D possibly TRBD1 on 5 matching bases. The CDR3 contains 14 residues. Germline V gene sequence: CDR1 LNHDA, CDR2 SQIVND (reference sequence). V was clipped by 4 bases and J by 2 bases, with 9 bases between them. This CDR3 is CASSTSGGNQPQHF. The DNA of the CDR3 is TGTGCCAGTAGTACTTCGGGGGGCAATCAGCCCCAGCATTTT.

V and J are TRBV7-9 and TRBJ1-5; 9 bases align to TRBD1. The germline gives CDR1 SEHNR, CDR2 FQNEAQ (reference sequence). With V trimmed by 7 bases and J by 4 bases, 5 bases remained unmatched. This CDR3 spans 14 amino acids. The CDR3 reads CASTLGTGNQPQHF. Written as DNA, the CDR3 is TGTGCCAGCACCCTCGGGACAGGGAATCAGCCCCAGCATTTT.

V gene TRBV19 combines with J gene TRBJ1-1; D gene unclear. The V gene lost 2 bases and the J gene lost 4 bases, with 14 bases spanning the gap. Germline CDR1 LNHDA, CDR2 SQIVND (reference sequence). There are 15 residues in the CDR3. CDR3 residues: CASSITGGVSTEAFF. The CDR3 DNA follows: TGTGCCAGTAGTATAACGGGCGGGGTTAGCACTGAAGCTTTCTTT.

This clone came up once. The chain has TRBV5-1 and TRBJ1-1, with 8 bases identical to TRBD1. CDR3 size: 14 residues. Trimming took 5 bases from V and 2 from J; bases not matched to a gene: 5. Germline CDR1 SGHRS, CDR2 YFSETQ. The CDR3 DNA is TGCGCCAGCAGTAATGACAGGGGTAACACTGAAGCTTTCTTT. Encoded protein: CASSNDRGNTEAFF.

The chain links TRBV6-5 to TRBJ2-5, with 8 bases matching TRBD2. Germline CDR1 is MNHEY and CDR2 is SVGAGI. This CDR3 region has 14 residues. The V segment lost 7 bases and the J segment 2 bases; nucleotides outside the gene matches: 6. Written as DNA, the CDR3 is TGTGCCAGCACCCCAGCGGGAGTACAAGAGACCCAGTACTTC. Translation gives CASTPAGVQETQYF.

The rearrangement uses TRBV5-6 and TRBJ2-2; 9 nucleotides match TRBD2. This CDR3 has 16 amino acids. CDR1 SGHDT and CDR2 YYEEEE come from the germline V gene. V lost 4 bases and J lost 0; bases outside the gene matches: 4. DNA of the CDR3: TGTGCCAGCAGCAGGACTAGCGCTTCGAACACCGGGGAGCTGTTTTTT. Translation: CASSRTSASNTGELFF.

The CDR3, as DNA: TGTGCCAGCAGCGTACTTCTAGCGGGGGGTTACAATGAGCAGTTCTTC. Encoded protein: CASSVLLAGGYNEQFF. The genes are TRBV9 and TRBJ2-1, with 11 bases that match TRBD2. Germline V gene sequence: CDR1 SGDLS, CDR2 YYNGEE. The CDR3 is 16 residues long. V trimming: 1 base; J trimming: 4 bases; junction bases outside the gene matches: 4. The full variable domain, completed using reference TRBV9 and TRBJ2-1, is DSGVTQTPKHLITATGQRVTLRCSPRSGDLSVYWYQQSLDQGLQFLIQYYNGEERAKGNILERFSAQQFPDLHSELNLSSLELGDSALYFCASSVLLAGGYNEQFFGPGTRLTVL.

The count of this clone is one. In nucleotides, the CDR3 is TGTGCCAGCAGCCTGAGAGTCCAGGCTGATTCACCCCTCCACTTT. Protein: CASSLRVQADSPLHF. This chain uses TRBV5-6 with TRBJ1-6, with D hard to call. The CDR3 consists of 15 residues. The germline V gene has CDR1 SGHDT and CDR2 YYEEEE. Trimming took off 4 bases at V and 8 bases at J, with 16 bases between the two ends.

The chain links TRBV19 to TRBJ1-4, with 10 bases aligning to TRBD1. From germline, CDR1 is LNHDA and CDR2 SQIVND (reference sequence). V lost 6 bases and J lost 3; bases outside the gene matches: 7. This CDR3 is 16 amino acids long. CDR3 amino acids: CASSATGGRANEKLFF. CDR3 nucleotides: TGTGCCAGTAGCGCGACAGGGGGCAGAGCTAATGAAAAACTGTTTTTT.

The chain combines TRBV5-1 with TRBJ1-1, with D possibly TRBD1 on 5 matching bases. The CDR3 sequence is 15 residues long. Germline V CDR1 and CDR2: SGHRS, YFSETQ. Trimming cost V 4 bases and J 2 bases, with 15 bases left between them. The CDR3 DNA reads TGCGCCAGCAGCCCAGAAGGGCAGGGTAACACTGAAGCTTTCTTT. It codes for CASSPEGQGNTEAFF.

The chain uses TRBV3-1 (or the pseudogene TRBV3-2) and TRBJ1-2; D is uncertain. The CDR3 length is 12 residues. Per the germline V gene, CDR1 is LGHDT and CDR2 is YNNKEL (reference sequence). V dropped 0 bases and J dropped 8 bases, with 7 bases sitting between them. The CDR3 sequence: CASSQDELGYTF. The CDR3 DNA is TGTGCCAGCAGCCAAGATGAGTTGGGCTACACCTTC.

The V call is TRBV28, the J call TRBJ1-2; 9 bases are a match to TRBD1. The CDR3 sequence is 15 residues long. With V trimmed by 4 bases and J by 0 bases, 3 bases remained unmatched. Germline lookup yields CDR1 MDHEN and CDR2 SYDVKM. The chain's CDR3 is CASSSDRGTNYGYTF. The DNA for the CDR3 is TGTGCCAGCAGTTCCGACAGGGGGACTAACTATGGCTACACCTTC.

Concerning this clone itself: At one end, the junction sequence differs from germline, possibly due to a read error. The J gene is TRBJ1-3, the V gene TRBV5-1; D might be TRBD1 (6 bases). The CDR3 contains 17 residues. Germline V lookup: CDR1 SGHRS, CDR2 YFSETQ. The CDR3 loop reads CASTLGGNRELGNTIYF. CDR3 bases: TGCGCCAGCACCTTGGGGGGTAACAGGGAACTTGGAAACACCATATATTTT.

This sequence joins TRBV6-5 and TRBJ2-7; 7 nucleotides align to TRBD2. Germline values: CDR1 MNHEY, CDR2 SVGAGI. J was trimmed by 6 bases and V by 6 bases; bases with no gene match: 14. This CDR3 has 15 residues. CDR3 sequence reads: CASSQAWGRVLEQYF. For the CDR3, the DNA is TGTGCCAGCAGCCAAGCATGGGGGAGGGTTCTCGAGCAGTACTTC.

The chain recombines TRBV6-2 or TRBV6-3 with TRBJ1-1; TRBD1 matches at 8 bases. CDR1 is MNHEY and CDR2 is SVGEGT in the germline V gene. The CDR3 contains 19 residues. J gave up 0 bases and V 2 bases, and 14 bases lay outside the gene matches. CDR3 nucleotides: TGTGCCAGCAGTTACCCCGCCTCAGGGGGCAGGGGTATGAACACTGAAGCTTTCTTT. Translation gives CASSYPASGGRGMNTEAFF.

The chain has TRBV28 and TRBJ1-6; no definite D call. Germline loops: CDR1 MDHEN, CDR2 SYDVKM. The CDR3 totals 14 residues. V was trimmed by 5 bases and J by 5 bases, leaving 10 bases between them. The CDR3 nucleotides are TGTGCCAGCAGTCGAGATTCCAATAATTCACCCCTCCACTTT. Its protein is CASSRDSNNSPLHF.

The CDR3 sequence is CASSQEGTGSGNTIYF. The CDR3 region has the DNA TGTGCCAGCAGCCAAGAAGGGACAGGGTCTGGAAACACCATATATTTT. J is TRBJ1-3 and V is TRBV4-2; 9 nucleotides match TRBD1. V dropped 0 bases and J dropped 1; count of bases not matched to a gene: 1. Germline-derived CDR1 and CDR2 are LGHNA and YNFKEQ. This CDR3 is 16 amino acids long.

This chain joins TRBV20-1 and TRBJ1-2, with D hard to call. V was trimmed by 6 bases and J by 7 bases, leaving 9 bases between them. This CDR3 comprises 10 residues. The germline gives CDR1 DFQATT, CDR2 SNEGSKA (reference sequence). The CDR3 sequence is CSALYSGYTF. DNA of the CDR3: TGCAGTGCACTGTATTCTGGCTACACCTTC.

The chain uses TRBV29-1 and TRBJ2-1, with 13 bases aligning to TRBD2. The CDR3 covers 18 residues. Per the germline V gene, CDR1 is SQVTM and CDR2 is ANQGSEA. J was trimmed by 3 bases and V by 7 bases; bases with no gene match: 15. CDR3 protein: CSAMTSGGPDPFYNEQFF. The CDR3 nucleotides read TGCAGCGCTATGACTAGCGGGGGGCCGGATCCCTTCTACAATGAGCAGTTCTTC.